Listed here is a single T cell receptor beta chain. The source of the sample is a study of blood T cell repertoires in COVID-19. Whole-study context: The samples span acute and convalescent COVID-19 from the United States, Italy and Spain. The analysed material was cDNA or gDNA that came from T cells, B-cell-depleted T cells, or PBMCs.

Per the original data handling: How many nucleated cells were present was estimated from reference gene primer amplification. Assay: immunoSEQ multiplex PCR; the TCRdb copy retains only in-frame clones and omits some. V, J and clone size were drawn from that table, and D and trimming were deduced from the DNA. The repertoire holds a few hundred thousand clones, with roughly 89% as singletons. The CDR3 totals 14 residues. Germline V gene data show CDR1 as SGHNT and CDR2 as YYREEE (reference sequence). Trimming cost V 1 base and J 5 bases; bases outside gene matches: 5. The sequenced material came from peripheral blood. This sequence joins TRBV5-4 and TRBJ2-7, with 8 bases aligning to TRBD2. This receptor was obtained from a woman aged 25 to 39 with active or convalescent COVID-19. CDR3 sequence reads: CASSLNGGANEQYF. In nucleotides, the CDR3 is TGTGCCAGCAGCTTGAACGGGGGGGCTAACGAGCAGTACTTC.